This T cell receptor beta chain came from a study of blood T cells in healthy people across ages. Overall study findings and caveats: In the absence of known donor CMV status, changes in expanded clonotypes were possibly confounded. Compared with aged donors, long-lived donors showed fewer expanded clones, suggesting selection.

Through a sample-barcoded 5' primer and a J-beta primer mix, a second PCR was run for about 6 to 12 cycles. Carrying 12 random nucleotides, a template-switch adaptor labeled each individual cDNA molecule. TCRdb reprocessed the 5' RACE reads via MiXCR and lists one record per CDR3 protein. The sample carries about 1.8 million distinct CDR3 sequences, about 50% recorded once. As to this clonotype: No antigen is known for it.

Germline V CDR1 and CDR2: DFQATT, SNEGSKA (reference sequence). There are 13 residues in the CDR3. Sequencing was performed on blood. The source of this sequence is a woman aged 40 to 55 in good health. V is TRBV20-1 and J is TRBJ2-5; D tentatively fits TRBD1 or TRBD2 (6 bases each). The assigned J gene may be wrong: the sequence end matches TRBJ2-7 better. The CDR3 DNA follows: TGCAGTGCCACTAGCAGGGGAAGGTACGAGCAGTACTTC. Translating gives CSATSRGRYEQYF.